The 2 T cell receptor beta chains reported below all come from one sample, sequenced in a study of control samples from healthy donors and cancer patients. Profiled with immunoSEQ multiplex PCR; TCRdb holds only in-frame clones, not every one. The sample shows about 100,000 clones, around four fifths of them seen only once. The sequenced sample consisted of blood. The receptors were sampled from a man aged 25 to 45 in good health.

The rearrangement links TRBV2 to TRBJ2-7; 7 bases are shared with TRBD1. J was trimmed by 2 bases and V by 2 bases; bases with no gene match: 6. The germline V gene has CDR1 SNHLY and CDR2 FYNNEI. The CDR3 sequence is 15 residues long. This CDR3 reads CASSERGRPPYEQYF. CDR3 DNA sequence: TGTGCCAGCAGTGAAAGGGGGCGGCCTCCCTACGAGCAGTACTTC. The variable domain in full, completed from reference TRBV2 and TRBJ2-7, reads EPEVTQTPSHQVTQMGQEVILRCVPISNHLYFYWYRQILGQKVEFLVSFYNNEISEKSEIFDDQFSVERPDGSNFTLKIRSTKLEDSAMYFCASSERGRPPYEQYFGPGTRLTVT.

This clone was seen a handful of times. The rearrangement uses TRBV30 and TRBJ1-6; no clear D gene. Trimming took 4 bases from V and 0 from J, leaving 13 bases between them. CDR3 size: 16 residues. Germline lookup yields CDR1 GTSNPN and CDR2 SVGIG (reference sequence). CDR3 amino acids: CAWTEGTGSYNSPLHF. The CDR3 nucleotides are TGTGCCTGGACCGAAGGTACCGGCTCCTATAATTCACCCCTCCACTTT.